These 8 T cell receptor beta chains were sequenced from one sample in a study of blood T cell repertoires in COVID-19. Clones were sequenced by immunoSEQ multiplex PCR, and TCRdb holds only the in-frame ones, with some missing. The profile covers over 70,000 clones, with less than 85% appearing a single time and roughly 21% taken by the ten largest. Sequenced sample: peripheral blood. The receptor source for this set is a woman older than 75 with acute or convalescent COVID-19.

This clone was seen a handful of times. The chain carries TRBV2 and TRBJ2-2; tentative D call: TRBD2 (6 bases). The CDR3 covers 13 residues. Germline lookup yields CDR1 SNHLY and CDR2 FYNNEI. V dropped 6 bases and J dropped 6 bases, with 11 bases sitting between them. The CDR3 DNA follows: TGTGCCAGCAGCATACTAGCTGCCGGGGAGCTGTTTTTT. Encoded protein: CASSILAAGELFF.

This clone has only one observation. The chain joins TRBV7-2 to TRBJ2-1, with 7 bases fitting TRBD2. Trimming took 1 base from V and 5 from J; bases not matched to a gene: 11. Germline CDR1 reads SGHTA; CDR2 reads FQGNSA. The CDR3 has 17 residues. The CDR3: CASSLVPPRTRDNEQFF. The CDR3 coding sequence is TGTGCCAGCAGCTTAGTACCGCCTCGGACTAGAGACAATGAGCAGTTCTTC.

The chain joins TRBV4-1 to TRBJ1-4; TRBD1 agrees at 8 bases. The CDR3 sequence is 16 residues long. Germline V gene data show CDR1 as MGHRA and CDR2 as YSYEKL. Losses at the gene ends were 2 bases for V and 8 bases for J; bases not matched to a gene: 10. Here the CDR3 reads CASSQPNTGGGEKLFF. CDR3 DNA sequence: TGCGCCAGCAGCCAACCCAATACAGGGGGAGGCGAAAAACTGTTTTTT.

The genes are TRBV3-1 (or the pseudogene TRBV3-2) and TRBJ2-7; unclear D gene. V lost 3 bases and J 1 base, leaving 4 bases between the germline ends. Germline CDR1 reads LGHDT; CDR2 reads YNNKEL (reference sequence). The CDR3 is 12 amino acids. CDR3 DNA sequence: TGTGCCAGCAGCCATTTATCCTACGAGCAGTACTTC. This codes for CASSHLSYEQYF.

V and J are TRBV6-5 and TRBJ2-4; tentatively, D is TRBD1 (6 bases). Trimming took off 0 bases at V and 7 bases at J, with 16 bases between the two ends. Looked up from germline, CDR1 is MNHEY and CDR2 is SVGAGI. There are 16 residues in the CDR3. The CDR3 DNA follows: TGTGCCAGCAGTTACTCGAGGTTTTCAGGGGTCAACATTCAGTACTTC. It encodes CASSYSRFSGVNIQYF.

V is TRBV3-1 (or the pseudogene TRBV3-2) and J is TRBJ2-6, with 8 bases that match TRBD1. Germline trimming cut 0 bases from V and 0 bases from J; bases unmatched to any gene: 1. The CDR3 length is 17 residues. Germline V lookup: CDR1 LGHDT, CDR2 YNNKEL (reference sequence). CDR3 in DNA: TGTGCCAGCAGCCAAGACAGGGGGCCCTCTGGGGCCAACGTCCTGACTTTC. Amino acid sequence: CASSQDRGPSGANVLTF.

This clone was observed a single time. The CDR3 sequence: CASSPPRVPYEQYF. CDR3 sequence (DNA): TGTGCCAGCTCACCACCGCGCGTCCCCTACGAGCAGTACTTC. The chain uses TRBV18 and TRBJ2-7, with D hard to call. Per the germline V gene, CDR1 is KGHSH and CDR2 is LQKENI. V lost 0 bases to trimming and J lost 2 bases, with 8 bases between them. This CDR3 contains 14 residues. Full variable domain (rest looked up from reference TRBV18 and TRBJ2-7): NAGVMQNPRHLVRRRGQEARLRCSPMKGHSHVYWYRQLPEEGLKFMVYLQKENIIDESGMPKERFSAEFPKEGPSILRIQQVVRGDSAAYFCASSPPRVPYEQYFGPGTRLTVT.

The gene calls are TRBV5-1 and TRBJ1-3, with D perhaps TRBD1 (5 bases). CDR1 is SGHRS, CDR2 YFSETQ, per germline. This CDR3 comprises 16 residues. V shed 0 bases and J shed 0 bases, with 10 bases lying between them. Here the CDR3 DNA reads TGCGCCAGCAGCTTGGTTGCGGGGGTCTCTGGAAACACCATATATTTT. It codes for CASSLVAGVSGNTIYF.